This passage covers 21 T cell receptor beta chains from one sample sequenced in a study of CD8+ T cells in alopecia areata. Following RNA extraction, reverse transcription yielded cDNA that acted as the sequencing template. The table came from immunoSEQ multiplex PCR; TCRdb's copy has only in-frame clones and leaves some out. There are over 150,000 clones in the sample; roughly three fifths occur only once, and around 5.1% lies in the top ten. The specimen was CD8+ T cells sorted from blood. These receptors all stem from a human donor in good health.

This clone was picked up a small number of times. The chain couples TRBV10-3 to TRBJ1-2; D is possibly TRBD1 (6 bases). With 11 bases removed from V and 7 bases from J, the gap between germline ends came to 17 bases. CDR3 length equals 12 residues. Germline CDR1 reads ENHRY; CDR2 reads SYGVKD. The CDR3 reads CAHQAGDGGYTF. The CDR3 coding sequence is TGTGCCCACCAAGCAGGGGACGGTGGCTACACCTTC.

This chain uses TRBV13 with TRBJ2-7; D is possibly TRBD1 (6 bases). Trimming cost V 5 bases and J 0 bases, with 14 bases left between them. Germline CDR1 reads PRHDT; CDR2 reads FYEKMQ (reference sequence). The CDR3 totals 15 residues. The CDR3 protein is CASSPTGTFSYEQYF. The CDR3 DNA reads TGTGCCAGCAGCCCGACAGGCACCTTCTCCTACGAGCAGTACTTC. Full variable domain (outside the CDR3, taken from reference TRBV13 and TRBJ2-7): AAGVIQSPRHLIKEKRETATLKCYPIPRHDTVYWYQQGPGQDPQFLISFYEKMQSDKGSIPDRFSAQQFSDYHSELNMSSLELGDSALYFCASSPTGTFSYEQYFGPGTRLTVT.

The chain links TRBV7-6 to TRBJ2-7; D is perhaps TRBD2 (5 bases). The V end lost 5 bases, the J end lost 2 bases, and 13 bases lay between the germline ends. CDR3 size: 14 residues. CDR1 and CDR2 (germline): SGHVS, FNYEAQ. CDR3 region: CASSTESGPYEQYF. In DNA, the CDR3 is TGTGCCAGCAGCACAGAGAGCGGACCCTACGAGCAGTACTTC.

CDR3 sequence reads: CASSIGTNYEQYF. Written as DNA, the CDR3 is TGTGCCAGCAGCATTGGGACGAACTACGAGCAGTACTTC. The chain combines TRBV7-9 with TRBJ2-7; D assignment may be TRBD1 or TRBD2 (5 bases each). The CDR3 loop spans 13 amino acids. Germline lookup yields CDR1 SEHNR and CDR2 FQNEAQ (reference sequence). V lost 5 bases and J 3 bases, leaving 11 bases between the germline ends.

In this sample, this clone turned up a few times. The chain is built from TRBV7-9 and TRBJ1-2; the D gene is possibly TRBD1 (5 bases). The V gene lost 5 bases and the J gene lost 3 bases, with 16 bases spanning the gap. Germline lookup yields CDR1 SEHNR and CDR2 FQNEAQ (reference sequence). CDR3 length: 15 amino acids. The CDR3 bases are TGTGCCAGCAGCGCCGCTGGCAGGGAGGACTATGGCTACACCTTC. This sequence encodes CASSAAGREDYGYTF. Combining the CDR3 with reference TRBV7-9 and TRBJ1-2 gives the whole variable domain DTGVSQNPRHKITKRGQNVTFRCDPISEHNRLYWYRQTLGQGPEFLTYFQNEAQLEKSRLLSDRFSAERPKGSFSTLEIQRTEQGDSAMYLCASSAAGREDYGYTFGSGTRLTVV.

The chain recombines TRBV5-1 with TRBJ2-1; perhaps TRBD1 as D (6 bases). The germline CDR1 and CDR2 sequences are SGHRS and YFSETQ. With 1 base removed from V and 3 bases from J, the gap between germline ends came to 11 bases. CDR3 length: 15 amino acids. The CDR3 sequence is CASSLRGGDYNEQFF. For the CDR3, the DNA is TGCGCCAGCAGCTTGAGAGGGGGTGACTACAATGAGCAGTTCTTC.

The CDR3 reads CASSGIRYEQYF. The CDR3 DNA sequence: TGTGCCAGCAGCGGGATACGCTACGAGCAGTACTTC. The chain uses TRBV7-9 and TRBJ2-7; no firm D call. The V end was cut by 5 bases, the J end by 3 bases, with 8 bases between. The CDR3 contains 12 residues. Germline V gene sequence: CDR1 SEHNR, CDR2 FQNEAQ (reference sequence).

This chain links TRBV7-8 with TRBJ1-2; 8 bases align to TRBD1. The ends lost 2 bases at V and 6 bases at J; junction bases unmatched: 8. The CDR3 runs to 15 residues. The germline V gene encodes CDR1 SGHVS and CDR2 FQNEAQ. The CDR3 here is CASSLQGAYRDGYTF. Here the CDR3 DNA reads TGTGCCAGCAGCTTACAGGGGGCGTACAGGGATGGCTACACCTTC.

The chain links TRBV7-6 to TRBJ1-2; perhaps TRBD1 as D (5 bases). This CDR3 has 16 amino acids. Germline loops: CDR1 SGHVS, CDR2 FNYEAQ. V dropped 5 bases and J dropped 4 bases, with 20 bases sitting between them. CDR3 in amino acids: CASSPEVGVAVYGYTF. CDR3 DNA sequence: TGTGCCAGCAGCCCAGAGGTGGGGGTAGCTGTCTATGGCTACACCTTC. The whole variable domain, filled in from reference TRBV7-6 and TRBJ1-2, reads GAGVSQSPRYKVTKRGQDVALRCDPISGHVSLYWYRQALGQGPEFLTYFNYEAQQDKSGLPNDRFSAERPEGSISTLTIQRTEQRDSAMYRCASSPEVGVAVYGYTFGSGTRLTVV.

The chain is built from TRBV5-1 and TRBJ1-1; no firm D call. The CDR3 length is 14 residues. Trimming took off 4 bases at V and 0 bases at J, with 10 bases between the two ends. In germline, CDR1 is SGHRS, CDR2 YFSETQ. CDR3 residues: CASSGGVMNTEAFF. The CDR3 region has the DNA TGCGCCAGCAGCGGAGGTGTCATGAACACTGAAGCTTTCTTT.

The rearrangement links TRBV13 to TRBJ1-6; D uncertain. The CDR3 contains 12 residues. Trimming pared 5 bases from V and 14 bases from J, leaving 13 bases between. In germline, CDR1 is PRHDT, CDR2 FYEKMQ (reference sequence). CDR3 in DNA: TGTGCCAGCAGCCCCGCTGGGAGGGCCCTCCACTTT. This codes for CASSPAGRALHF.

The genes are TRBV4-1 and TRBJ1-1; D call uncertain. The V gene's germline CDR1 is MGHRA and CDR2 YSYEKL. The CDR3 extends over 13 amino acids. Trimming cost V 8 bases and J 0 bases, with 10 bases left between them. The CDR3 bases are TGCGCCAGCCGGTCCTCCATGAACACTGAAGCTTTCTTT. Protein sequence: CASRSSMNTEAFF.

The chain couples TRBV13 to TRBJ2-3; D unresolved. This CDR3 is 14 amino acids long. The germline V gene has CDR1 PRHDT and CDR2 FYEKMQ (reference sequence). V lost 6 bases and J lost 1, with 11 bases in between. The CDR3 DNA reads TGTGCCAGCAGTTCGAACGGGCGCACAGATACGCAGTATTTT. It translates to CASSSNGRTDTQYF.

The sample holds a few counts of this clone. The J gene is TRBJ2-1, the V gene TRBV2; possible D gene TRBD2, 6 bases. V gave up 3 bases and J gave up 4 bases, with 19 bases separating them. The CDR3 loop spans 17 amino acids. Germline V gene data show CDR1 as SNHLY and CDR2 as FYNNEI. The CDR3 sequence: CASSERTRLGGYNEQFF. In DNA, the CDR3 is TGTGCCAGCAGTGAGAGGACCCGACTAGGCGGGTACAATGAGCAGTTCTTC.

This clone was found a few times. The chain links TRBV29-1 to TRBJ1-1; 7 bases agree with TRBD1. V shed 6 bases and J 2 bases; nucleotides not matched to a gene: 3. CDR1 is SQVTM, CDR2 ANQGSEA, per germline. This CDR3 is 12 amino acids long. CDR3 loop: CSVSGGNTEAFF. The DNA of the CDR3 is TGCAGCGTATCAGGGGGAAACACTGAAGCTTTCTTT.

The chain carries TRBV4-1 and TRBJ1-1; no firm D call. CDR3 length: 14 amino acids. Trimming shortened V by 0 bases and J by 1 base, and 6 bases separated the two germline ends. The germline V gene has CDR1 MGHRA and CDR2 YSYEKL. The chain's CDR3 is CASSQDPTNTEAFF. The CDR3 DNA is TGCGCCAGCAGCCAAGATCCTACGAACACTGAAGCTTTCTTT.

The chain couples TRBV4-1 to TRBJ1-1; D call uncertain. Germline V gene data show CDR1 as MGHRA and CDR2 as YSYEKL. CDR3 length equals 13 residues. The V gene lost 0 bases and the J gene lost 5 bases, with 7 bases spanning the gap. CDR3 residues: CASSQEGVTEAFF. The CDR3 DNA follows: TGCGCCAGCAGCCAAGAAGGTGTTACTGAAGCTTTCTTT.

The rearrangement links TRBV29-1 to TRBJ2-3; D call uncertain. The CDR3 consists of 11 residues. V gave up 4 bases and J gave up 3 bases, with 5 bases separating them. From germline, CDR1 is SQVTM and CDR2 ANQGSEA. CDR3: CSVVQTDTQYF. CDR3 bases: TGCAGCGTTGTTCAGACAGATACGCAGTATTTT.

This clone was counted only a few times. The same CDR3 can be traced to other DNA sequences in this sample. CDR3 residues: CSVETQDYEQYF. The DNA of the CDR3 is TGCAGCGTTGAGACCCAGGACTACGAGCAGTACTTC. V and J are TRBV29-1 and TRBJ2-7; D unresolved. This CDR3 has 12 residues. V shed 3 bases and J shed 3 bases, with 9 bases lying between them. Looked up from germline, CDR1 is SQVTM and CDR2 is ANQGSEA.

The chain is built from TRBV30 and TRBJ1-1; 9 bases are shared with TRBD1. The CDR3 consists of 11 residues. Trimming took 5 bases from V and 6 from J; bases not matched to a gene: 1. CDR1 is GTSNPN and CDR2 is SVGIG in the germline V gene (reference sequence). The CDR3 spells CAWGTGPEAFF. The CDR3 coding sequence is TGTGCCTGGGGGACAGGGCCTGAAGCTTTCTTT.

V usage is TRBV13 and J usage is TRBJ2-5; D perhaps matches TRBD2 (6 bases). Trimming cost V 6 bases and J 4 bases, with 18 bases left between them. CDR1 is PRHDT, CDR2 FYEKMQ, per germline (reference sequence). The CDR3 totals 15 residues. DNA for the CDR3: TGTGCCAGCAGGCCCTTCGGGGGAGCGGTAGAGACCCAGTACTTC. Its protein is CASRPFGGAVETQYF.